This T cell receptor (beta chain) was documented in a study of blood T cell repertoires in COVID-19. For the study at large: Spain, Italy and the United States supplied samples that represented acute and convalescent COVID-19.

Sequencing was performed with immunoSEQ multiplex PCR; in TCRdb, only in-frame clones are kept and a portion is missing. The sample lists approximately 45,000 clones; about 86% were seen once. CDR1 is SGHAT, CDR2 FQNNGV, per germline. This CDR3 has 14 residues. Trimming shortened V by 1 base and J by 3 bases, and 10 bases separated the two germline ends. The chain joins TRBV11-2 to TRBJ2-7, with no clear D. This clonotype was obtained from a woman of 80 years or more with acute or convalescent COVID-19. Sequenced sample: peripheral blood. The chain's CDR3 is CASSLGTALYEQYF. The DNA for the CDR3 is TGTGCCAGCAGCTTAGGAACCGCGCTCTACGAGCAGTACTTC.